These 3 T cell receptor beta chains originate from one sample sequenced in a study of T cells expressing NK-cell markers (dated by TCRdb to 2020 to 2022). The library was generated by 5' RACE. The reads were generated on an Illumina HiSeq 2000. TCRdb reprocessed the reads, and each CDR3 protein sequence is entered once, without DNA. The sample table holds 350,000 to 400,000 distinct CDR3 sequences. The ten largest clones add up to around a tenth of the sample. The material sequenced was blood T cells: a sorted CD56 or NKG2C T cell subset, CD4+ or CD8+ T cells, or bulk PBMC T cells (not recorded which). Every receptor here comes from a woman aged 45-65 years in good health. Donor details come from another sample of the same person, matched by shared clones.

The CDR3: CASSRPLGTNTEAFF. The chain carries TRBV12-3 or TRBV12-4 and TRBJ1-1; TCRdb picks TRBD1, but there is no DNA to check that call. This CDR3 contains 15 residues.

The chain couples TRBV7-9 to TRBJ2-1; without DNA, the TCRdb call of TRBD1 cannot be checked. CDR1 and CDR2 (germline): SEHNR, FQNEAQ (reference sequence). The length of the CDR3 is 17 residues. CDR3 protein: CASSPGGLWKAYNEQFF.

The chain recombines TRBV15 with TRBJ2-5; the D gene TCRdb calls, TRBD1, cannot be checked with no DNA. Germline assignment: CDR1 LNHNV and CDR2 YYDKDF (reference sequence). This CDR3 comprises 16 residues. CDR3: CATSRVAGHGQETQYF.